Sequencing of this TCR beta chain was carried out in a study of blood T cell repertoires in COVID-19. Study-wide background: Material from acute and convalescent COVID-19 was sourced from the United States, Italy and Spain. T cells, B-cell-depleted T cells, or PBMCs supplied cDNA or gDNA.

V was pared by 0 bases and J by 2 bases, with 4 bases of the junction left unmatched. This CDR3 is 15 amino acids long. Germline CDR1 and CDR2: SGHRS and YFSETQ. TCRdb keeps only in-frame clones here, not all; method: immunoSEQ multiplex PCR. This table holds 60,000 or so clones, around 90% found once. The sample consisted of peripheral blood. V gene TRBV5-1 combines with J gene TRBJ1-1; 7 bases align to TRBD1. The clonotype was recovered from a human donor with active COVID-19. The donor label of this sample is uncertain. The CDR3 bases are TGCGCCAGCAGCTTGGACAGGGGTATCAACACTGAAGCTTTCTTT. Protein product: CASSLDRGINTEAFF.